The T cell receptor (beta chain) described here comes from a study of blood T cells in healthy people across ages. General observations from the study: For the donors, CMV status was unknown and possibly confounded expanded clonotype changes.

This clonotype was observed a few times. As yet, its antigen is unknown. With a J-beta primer mix and a sample-barcoded 5' primer, a second PCR ran about 7 to 12 cycles. Every individual sample yielded 2.5 million or more paired-end reads (each containing CDR3). TCRdb itself ran the 5' RACE reads through MiXCR, one entry per CDR3 protein. The table lists roughly 1,300,000 distinct CDR3 sequences, 59% of them singletons, with 6.5% to 8.5% in the top ten. Isolation yielded PBMCs, at least 7 million per sample, in every case. Sequencing input: blood. This TCR derives from a man younger than 35 in good health.

The CDR3 region is CASSLQSSRYEQYF. DNA for the CDR3: TGTGCCAGCAGCTTACAGAGTTCTCGCTACGAGCAGTACTTC. V gene TRBV7-2 combines with J gene TRBJ2-7; no clear D gene. The V gene lost 2 bases and the J gene lost 3 bases, with 11 bases spanning the gap. This CDR3 is 14 amino acids long. Germline CDR1 reads SGHTA; CDR2 reads FQGNSA.